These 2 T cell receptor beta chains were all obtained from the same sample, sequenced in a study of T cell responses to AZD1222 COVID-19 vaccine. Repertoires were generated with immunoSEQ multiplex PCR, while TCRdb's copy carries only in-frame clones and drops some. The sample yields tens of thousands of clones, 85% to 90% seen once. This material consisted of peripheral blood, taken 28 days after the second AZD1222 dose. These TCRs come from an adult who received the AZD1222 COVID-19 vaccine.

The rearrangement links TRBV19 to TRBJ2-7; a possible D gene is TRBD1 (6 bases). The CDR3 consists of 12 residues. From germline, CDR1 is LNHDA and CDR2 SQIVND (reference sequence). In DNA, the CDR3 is TGTGCTCTCCCACAGGGCCCCCAGAAGCAGTACTTC. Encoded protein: CALPQGPQKQYF.

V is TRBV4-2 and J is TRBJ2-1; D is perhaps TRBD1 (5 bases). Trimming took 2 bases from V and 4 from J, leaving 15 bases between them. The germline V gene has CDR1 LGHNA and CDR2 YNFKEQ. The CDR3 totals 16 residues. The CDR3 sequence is CASSQHALTAYNEQFF. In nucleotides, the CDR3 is TGTGCCAGCAGCCAACACGCTCTGACAGCTTACAATGAGCAGTTCTTC.